This record looks at one TCR beta chain sequence and its context. Healthy Caucasian individuals from Russia aged about 6 to 95 served as donors. Isolation yielded PBMCs, at least 6 million per sample, in every case. This CDR3 contains 15 residues. This sample stems from a study of blood T cells in healthy people across ages. Using a J-beta primer mix together with a sample-barcoded 5' primer, a second PCR was run for roughly 7 to 11 cycles. Each cDNA molecule was tagged by a template-switch adaptor with 12 random nucleotides. Researchers report that each sample yielded at least 2.5 million CDR3-containing paired-end reads. TCRdb fed the 5' RACE reads into MiXCR, producing one record per CDR3 protein. The sample contains about a million distinct CDR3 sequences, around 54% of which appear only once.

Sequenced sample: blood. The sequence was obtained from a woman aged 55-70 years in good health. This sequence joins TRBV21-1 and TRBJ1-2; the table's D call TRBD1 went unverified against the DNA. TRBV21-1 is tagged as a pseudogene. This CDR3 is CASSKRYRGGYGYTF. In DNA form, the CDR3 reads TGTGCCAGCAGCAAACGGTACAGGGGAGGGTATGGCTACACCTTC.